These 32 T cell receptor beta chains were sequenced from one sample in a study of identical twins. TCRdb analysed the 5' RACE reads with MiXCR anew, one entry per CDR3 protein. The sample shows 350,000 to 450,000 distinct CDR3 sequences, approximately 17% of them seen only once. Input material: naive T cells sorted from blood. These receptors were taken from a man aged 45-60 years in good health.

The rearrangement links TRBV15 to TRBJ1-5; D is undetermined. From germline, CDR1 is LNHNV and CDR2 YYDKDF (reference sequence). CDR3 size: 12 residues. With 2 bases removed from V and 7 bases from J, the gap between germline ends came to 6 bases. The CDR3 spells CATSRFSQPQHF. In DNA form, the CDR3 reads TGTGCCACCAGCAGATTTTCCCAGCCCCAGCATTTT.

This clonotype was seen repeatedly, ten times or more. The V and J genes are TRBV5-1 and TRBJ2-2; D is possibly TRBD2 (5 bases). V was trimmed by 4 bases and J by 6 bases, leaving 13 bases between them. Germline V CDR1 and CDR2: SGHRS, YFSETQ. The CDR3 is made up of 14 amino acids. CDR3 DNA sequence: TGCGCCAGCAGCGGGCGAGCGGAGGCCGGGGAGCTGTTTTTT. Translating it yields CASSGRAEAGELFF.

This clonotype was detected a few times. The chain joins TRBV7-9 to TRBJ2-5; tentative D call: TRBD2 (6 bases). Trimming removed 5 bases at V and 2 bases at J, with 18 bases between. Germline V gene sequence: CDR1 SEHNR, CDR2 FQNEAQ (reference sequence). CDR3 length equals 16 residues. This CDR3 reads CASSPPAGPPQETQYF. The DNA for the CDR3 is TGTGCCAGCAGCCCCCCAGCGGGCCCCCCACAAGAGACCCAGTACTTC.

This clonotype was detected only a few times. The rearrangement uses TRBV7-9 and TRBJ2-1; either TRBD1 or TRBD2 may fit D (6 bases each). Trimming cost V 1 base and J 4 bases, with 14 bases left between them. The CDR3 totals 16 residues. Germline lookup yields CDR1 SEHNR and CDR2 FQNEAQ (reference sequence). The CDR3 nucleotides are TGTGCCAGCAGCTTAGTTGTTGGGGGGCAATACAATGAGCAGTTCTTC. It codes for CASSLVVGGQYNEQFF. Full variable domain (outside the CDR3, taken from reference TRBV7-9 and TRBJ2-1): DTGVSQNPRHKITKRGQNVTFRCDPISEHNRLYWYRQTLGQGPEFLTYFQNEAQLEKSRLLSDRFSAERPKGSFSTLEIQRTEQGDSAMYLCASSLVVGGQYNEQFFGPGTRLTVL.

J is TRBJ2-5 and V is TRBV6-5, with TRBD1 as a possible D gene (6 bases). Between the trimmed V and J ends, which lost 0 bases and 3 bases, there was a span of 8 bases. The CDR3 has 14 residues. Per germline, CDR1 MNHEY and CDR2 SVGAGI. CDR3 DNA: TGTGCCAGCAGTTACTCGCCAGGGGAAGAGACCCAGTACTTC. It translates to CASSYSPGEETQYF.

This clonotype came up a few times. V gene TRBV9 combines with J gene TRBJ2-3; 10 nucleotides match TRBD2. Germline lookup yields CDR1 SGDLS and CDR2 YYNGEE. The CDR3 loop spans 17 amino acids. V trimming: 0 bases; J trimming: 11 bases; junction bases outside the gene matches: 15. The CDR3 reads CASSVATSGGDQSKQYF. DNA for the CDR3: TGTGCCAGCAGCGTAGCTACGAGCGGGGGGGACCAAAGTAAGCAGTATTTT.

With respect to this clonotype: Germline is not matched at one junction end, which may reflect a read error. The chain combines TRBV10-3 with TRBJ2-1, with 9 bases aligning to TRBD1. Germline lookup yields CDR1 ENHRY and CDR2 SYGVKD. This CDR3 has 14 residues. CDR3 DNA sequence: TGTGCCATCAGTGAGGGGACAGGGTTTAATGATCAGTTCTTC. Its protein product is CAISEGTGFNDQFF.

V is TRBV4-3 and J is TRBJ1-2; 7 bases are shared with TRBD1. J lost 6 bases, V lost 4 bases, and 8 bases had no gene match. The CDR3 consists of 14 residues. Germline CDR1 reads LGHNA; CDR2 reads YSLEER. CDR3 nucleotide sequence: TGCGCCAGCAGCCTTAACACAGGGGTGGATGGCTACACCTTC. Translation gives CASSLNTGVDGYTF.

The genes are TRBV10-3 and TRBJ2-7; D might be TRBD1 (6 bases). Germline-derived CDR1 and CDR2 are ENHRY and SYGVKD. Trimming took 11 bases from V and 4 from J, leaving 15 bases between them. The CDR3 loop spans 12 amino acids. In DNA, the CDR3 is TGTGCCGCCGCCAGGGGAGAGTACGAGCAGTACTTC. Translating it yields CAAARGEYEQYF.

This clonotype has ten or more counts. This chain joins TRBV28 and TRBJ1-6; D call uncertain. This CDR3 is 16 amino acids long. CDR1 and CDR2 from the germline V gene are MDHEN and SYDVKM. V was cut by 3 bases and J by 7 bases, with 16 bases left in between. CDR3 nucleotide sequence: TGTGCCAGCAGTTTTCTTGGCCACTTAAGGAATTCACCCCTCCACTTT. Translation: CASSFLGHLRNSPLHF.

In this sample, this clonotype turned up a few times. The chain couples TRBV7-2 to TRBJ2-4; no clear D. V shed 5 bases and J shed 0 bases, with 8 bases lying between them. Looked up from germline, CDR1 is SGHTA and CDR2 is FQGNSA. The CDR3 length is 14 residues. CDR3 residues: CASSQTLAKNIQYF. In nucleotides, the CDR3 is TGTGCCAGCAGCCAGACTTTAGCCAAAAACATTCAGTACTTC. Drawing the rest from reference TRBV7-2 and TRBJ2-4, the complete variable domain is GAGVSQSPSNKVTEKGKDVELRCDPISGHTALYWYRQSLGQGLEFLIYFQGNSAPDKSGLPSDRFSAERTGGSVSTLTIQRTQQEDSAVYLCASSQTLAKNIQYFGAGTRLSVL.

There are a few counts of this clonotype. The chain carries TRBV6-2 or TRBV6-3 and TRBJ2-1, with D possibly TRBD2 on 5 matching bases. The CDR3 covers 14 residues. The germline V gene encodes CDR1 MNHEY and CDR2 SVGEGT. V dropped 0 bases and J dropped 6 bases, with 9 bases sitting between them. The CDR3 DNA reads TGTGCCAGCAGTTACTCTTCCCTAGCCAATGAGCAGTTCTTC. Encoded protein: CASSYSSLANEQFF.

A few counts support this clonotype. The V and J genes are TRBV10-3 and TRBJ2-3; no reliable D call. Germline V lookup: CDR1 ENHRY, CDR2 SYGVKD. The V end lost 10 bases, the J end lost 0 bases, and 14 bases lay between the germline ends. CDR3 size: 14 residues. The CDR3 DNA reads TGTGCCACGAAACTGAACCCTAGCACAGATACGCAGTATTTT. It yields the protein CATKLNPSTDTQYF.

V and J are TRBV4-1 and TRBJ2-1, with D possibly being TRBD2 (6 bases). Germline CDR1 and CDR2: MGHRA and YSYEKL. V gave up 3 bases and J gave up 7 bases, with 10 bases separating them. The CDR3 sequence is 13 residues long. The CDR3 loop reads CASSHTRGNEQFF. In DNA, the CDR3 is TGCGCCAGCAGCCACACACGGGGGAATGAGCAGTTCTTC.

The chain employs TRBV7-6 and TRBJ2-7; D remains ambiguous. The CDR3 loop spans 13 amino acids. Germline-derived CDR1 and CDR2 are SGHVS and FNYEAQ. V gave up 5 bases and J gave up 4 bases, with 12 bases separating them. The CDR3 bases are TGTGCCAGCAGCCCAGCCCCTGGTTACGAGCAGTACTTC. Protein product: CASSPAPGYEQYF. The full variable domain, rest sourced from reference TRBV7-6 and TRBJ2-7, is GAGVSQSPRYKVTKRGQDVALRCDPISGHVSLYWYRQALGQGPEFLTYFNYEAQQDKSGLPNDRFSAERPEGSISTLTIQRTEQRDSAMYRCASSPAPGYEQYFGPGTRLTVT.

This chain links TRBV7-2 with TRBJ2-3; D might be TRBD1 (6 bases). Germline CDR1 SGHTA, CDR2 FQGNSA. The CDR3 is 16 residues long. Trimming removed 4 bases from V and 0 bases from J, with 14 bases in between. This CDR3 is CASSSLPGQSTDTQYF. CDR3 DNA sequence: TGTGCCAGCAGCTCCCTTCCGGGACAAAGCACAGATACGCAGTATTTT.

This clonotype was picked up many times. The chain employs TRBV5-5 and TRBJ2-1; D possibly corresponds to TRBD1 (5 bases). V lost 0 bases and J lost 5, with 12 bases in between. This CDR3 is 15 amino acids long. Germline V gene data show CDR1 as SGHKS and CDR2 as YYEKEE (reference sequence). The CDR3 DNA reads as TGTGCCAGCAGCTTGGTAGGGGCTCGGGACAATGAGCAGTTCTTC. Translation gives CASSLVGARDNEQFF.

This clonotype has just a few counts. This chain links TRBV10-3 with TRBJ1-2; 8 bases match TRBD1. After removal of 10 bases from V and 3 bases from J, the junction contained 10 bases not matched to a gene. CDR3 length equals 14 residues. Germline CDR1 and CDR2: ENHRY and SYGVKD. CDR3 loop: CATEGTGAHYGYTF. The CDR3 DNA reads TGTGCCACCGAGGGGACAGGAGCCCACTATGGCTACACCTTC.

The CDR3 DNA reads as TGCAGTGCCCGGGACACCGGCTCCTATAATTCACCCCTCCACTTT. Amino acids: CSARDTGSYNSPLHF. The chain has TRBV20-1 and TRBJ1-6, with D perhaps matching TRBD1 (6 bases). Germline values: CDR1 DFQATT, CDR2 SNEGSKA (reference sequence). Trimming removed 6 bases from V and 0 bases from J, with 12 bases in between. The CDR3 is made up of 15 amino acids.

This clonotype has a count of ten or more. The gene calls are TRBV14 and TRBJ2-2; D remains ambiguous. V lost 1 base, J lost 4 bases, and 4 bases lay in between. The CDR3 loop spans 13 amino acids. Germline CDR1 and CDR2: SGHDN and FVKESK. This CDR3 is CASSQGVTGELFF. The CDR3 bases are TGTGCCAGCAGCCAAGGCGTCACCGGGGAGCTGTTTTTT. The full variable domain, with the rest looked up from reference TRBV14 and TRBJ2-2, is EAGVTQFPSHSVIEKGQTVTLRCDPISGHDNLYWYRRVMGKEIKFLLHFVKESKQDESGMPNNRFLAERTGGTYSTLKVQPAELEDSGVYFCASSQGVTGELFFGEGSRLTVL.

This clonotype was seen ten or more times. The chain links TRBV20-1 to TRBJ2-2; 8 bases are a match to TRBD1. Per germline, CDR1 DFQATT and CDR2 SNEGSKA (reference sequence). The CDR3 extends over 14 amino acids. Trimming at V came to 6 bases and at J to 3 bases, leaving 6 bases not matched to a gene. Written as DNA, the CDR3 is TGCAGTGCCGGCAGGGGGCCATACACCGGGGAGCTGTTTTTT. Its translation: CSAGRGPYTGELFF.

V usage is TRBV5-4 and J usage is TRBJ2-7; 10 nucleotides match TRBD1. J gave up 6 bases and V 3 bases, and 3 bases lay outside the gene matches. Germline V gene lookup returns CDR1 SGHNT and CDR2 YYREEE (reference sequence). This CDR3 has 13 residues. CDR3 DNA: TGTGCCAGCAGCTCGGACAGGGGGAGCGAGCAGTACTTC. Its translation is CASSSDRGSEQYF.

This clonotype showed up just a few times. The chain couples TRBV7-2 to TRBJ2-4; TRBD1 matches at 10 bases. The CDR3 loop spans 15 amino acids. V lost 5 bases and J lost 8; bases outside the gene matches: 9. CDR1 is SGHTA, CDR2 FQGNSA, per germline. CDR3 sequence reads: CASSPQDRGLHIQYF. In nucleotides, the CDR3 is TGTGCCAGCAGCCCGCAGGACAGGGGGTTACACATTCAGTACTTC.

This clonotype was seen a few times. This chain links TRBV5-5 with TRBJ1-2; tentatively, D is TRBD1 (6 bases). V lost 2 bases to trimming and J lost 6 bases, with 23 bases between them. CDR3 length: 17 amino acids. CDR1 and CDR2 (germline): SGHKS, YYEKEE (reference sequence). Written as DNA, the CDR3 is TGTGCCAGCAGCTTTACAGGGAGGCGGTTTCGGGTCGATGGCTACACCTTC. This translates into CASSFTGRRFRVDGYTF. Together with reference TRBV5-5 and TRBJ1-2, the CDR3 gives the full variable domain: DAGVTQSPTHLIKTRGQQVTLRCSPISGHKSVSWYQQVLGQGPQFIFQYYEKEERGRGNFPDRFSARQFPNYSSELNVNALLLGDSALYLCASSFTGRRFRVDGYTFGSGTRLTVV.

The chain carries TRBV11-1 and TRBJ2-1; 11 nucleotides align to TRBD2. Germline CDR1 is SGHAT and CDR2 is FQDESV (reference sequence). After removal of 3 bases from V and 5 bases from J, the junction contained 12 bases not matched to a gene. The CDR3 totals 18 residues. The CDR3 DNA reads as TGTGCCAGCAGCTTCATAAGTGGGACTAGCGGAGAACACAATGAGCAGTTCTTC. Its translation is CASSFISGTSGEHNEQFF.

There are many counts of this clonotype. This sequence joins TRBV5-1 and TRBJ2-7; a possible D gene is TRBD2 (6 bases). Germline-derived CDR1 and CDR2 are SGHRS and YFSETQ. Trimming removed 5 bases from V and 3 bases from J, with 12 bases in between. The CDR3 has 13 amino acids. CDR3: CASRSVGGYEQYF. Written as DNA, the CDR3 is TGCGCCAGCAGGTCAGTCGGGGGCTACGAGCAGTACTTC.

This clonotype was detected a few times. V and J are TRBV5-1 and TRBJ2-7; the match to TRBD2 covers 11 bases. The CDR3 loop spans 15 amino acids. CDR1 and CDR2 from the germline V gene are SGHRS and YFSETQ. V was clipped by 4 bases and J by 6 bases; unmatched bases: 9. The CDR3 DNA reads TGCGCCAGCAGCACGGAGACTAGCGGGATGAGCGAGCAGTACTTC. Amino acids: CASSTETSGMSEQYF.

The V gene is TRBV2, the J gene TRBJ1-3; weak D call: TRBD1 (6 bases). In germline, CDR1 is SNHLY, CDR2 FYNNEI. V shed 7 bases and J shed 0 bases, with 13 bases lying between them. This CDR3 has 15 residues. The CDR3 region is CASNLGQRSGNTIYF. In DNA form, the CDR3 reads TGTGCCAGCAACCTTGGACAGCGCTCTGGAAACACCATATATTTT.

This clonotype was detected only once. The rearrangement uses TRBV7-6 and TRBJ2-1; tentatively, D is TRBD1 or TRBD2 (5 bases each). V lost 1 base to trimming and J lost 4 bases, with 14 bases between them. The CDR3 is 16 amino acids. Germline lookup yields CDR1 SGHVS and CDR2 FNYEAQ. The CDR3 protein is CASSLGGSDGYNEQFF. The DNA for the CDR3 is TGTGCCAGCAGCTTAGGGGGGAGCGACGGGTACAATGAGCAGTTCTTC.

V gene TRBV28 combines with J gene TRBJ2-1; D is possibly TRBD2 (6 bases). There are 17 residues in the CDR3. V lost 2 bases to trimming and J lost 0 bases, with 14 bases between them. Germline assignment: CDR1 MDHEN and CDR2 SYDVKM. The CDR3 protein is CASSLGWQEGSYNEQFF. The CDR3 nucleotides read TGTGCCAGCAGTTTAGGCTGGCAGGAGGGCTCCTACAATGAGCAGTTCTTC. The complete variable domain, with remaining parts taken from reference TRBV28 and TRBJ2-1, reads DVKVTQSSRYLVKRTGEKVFLECVQDMDHENMFWYRQDPGLGLRLIYFSYDVKMKEKGDIPEGYSVSREKKERFSLILESASTNQTSMYLCASSLGWQEGSYNEQFFGPGTRLTVL.

The rearrangement links TRBV2 to TRBJ1-2, with 7 bases fitting TRBD1. In germline, CDR1 is SNHLY, CDR2 FYNNEI. The V segment lost 6 bases and the J segment 4 bases; nucleotides outside the gene matches: 5. The CDR3 length is 13 residues. CDR3 coding DNA: TGTGCCAGCAGAGGACAGGTTCCCTATGGCTACACCTTC. Translation gives CASRGQVPYGYTF.

This clonotype was detected ten times or more. The CDR3 here is CASSLSSGTAQETQYF. CDR3 DNA: TGTGCCAGCTCACTTTCTTCCGGGACAGCGCAAGAGACCCAGTACTTC. V usage is TRBV18 and J usage is TRBJ2-5, with 7 bases matching TRBD1. The junction had 10 bases not matched to a gene; V was cut back by 4 bases and J by 2 bases. The length of the CDR3 is 16 residues. From germline, CDR1 is KGHSH and CDR2 LQKENI.